These 9 T cell receptor beta chains originate from one sample sequenced in a study of cytomegalovirus exposure and HLA in healthy donors. Some clones are missing from TCRdb's copy, which holds only in-frame ones; the method was immunoSEQ multiplex PCR. Of nearly 200,000 clones listed, 70% to 85% were seen once; the top ten hold roughly 12%. Sequenced sample: PBMCs. These receptors were collected from a woman in her 30s in good health and CMV-seropositive.

The chain recombines TRBV29-1 with TRBJ2-7; D is possibly TRBD2 (7 bases). Trimming took off 6 bases at V and 6 bases at J, with 24 bases between the two ends. The CDR3 is 15 residues long. CDR1 and CDR2 from the germline V gene are SQVTM and ANQGSEA. CDR3 residues: CSVVGGERGPPEQYF. CDR3 nucleotides: TGCAGCGTGGTCGGGGGCGAGCGGGGTCCCCCCGAGCAGTACTTC.

The J gene is TRBJ2-7, the V gene TRBV7-2, with TRBD2 identical over 8 bases. V was pared by 3 bases and J by 9 bases, with 10 bases of the junction left unmatched. Germline loops: CDR1 SGHTA, CDR2 FQGNSA. The CDR3 extends over 14 amino acids. For the CDR3, the DNA is TGTGCCAGCAGCTTCGGTCTGGCGGGAGGATTGCAGTACTTC. This translates into CASSFGLAGGLQYF.

V gene TRBV9 combines with J gene TRBJ2-2; TRBD2 agrees at 15 bases. V shed 4 bases and J 2 bases; nucleotides not matched to a gene: 6. Looked up from germline, CDR1 is SGDLS and CDR2 is YYNGEE. This CDR3 comprises 18 residues. CDR3 residues: CASSSGLAGGTNTGELFF. CDR3 in DNA: TGTGCCAGCAGCTCGGGACTAGCGGGAGGTACCAACACCGGGGAGCTGTTTTTT.

V and J are TRBV25-1 and TRBJ2-4; D call uncertain. V was shortened by 7 bases and J by 0 bases, with 16 bases between the two germline ends. The germline V gene encodes CDR1 MGHDK and CDR2 SYGVNS. The CDR3 has 16 amino acids. CDR3 protein: CASTKITQLAKNIQYF. DNA of the CDR3: TGTGCCAGCACTAAGATAACGCAACTAGCCAAAAACATTCAGTACTTC.

The chain couples TRBV6-5 to TRBJ2-7; TRBD2 matches 13 bases. V lost 8 bases to trimming and J lost 6 bases; unmatched junction nucleotides: 10. The CDR3 totals 15 residues. Germline CDR1 reads MNHEY; CDR2 reads SVGAGI. CDR3 DNA: TGTGCCAGCGGTACTAGCGGGAGGGCCGAGGGCGAGCAGTACTTC. This sequence encodes CASGTSGRAEGEQYF.

The chain's CDR3 is CASSLAGVDYNEQFF. The CDR3 bases are TGTGCCAGCAGTTTAGCAGGGGTCGACTACAATGAGCAGTTCTTC. V and J are TRBV27 and TRBJ2-1; a weak D match, TRBD1 (6 bases). The V gene lost 2 bases and the J gene lost 3 bases, with 11 bases spanning the gap. The CDR3 sequence is 15 residues long. The germline CDR1 and CDR2 sequences are MNHEY and SMNVEV (reference sequence).

This sequence joins TRBV29-1 and TRBJ2-2; 8 bases are shared with TRBD2. Per the germline V gene, CDR1 is SQVTM and CDR2 is ANQGSEA. The CDR3 runs to 14 residues. The V and J ends lost 7 bases and 3 bases, in that order; junction bases with no gene match: 7. As DNA, the CDR3 is TGCAGCGCAGAAGCGGGAGTGTACACCGGGGAGCTGTTTTTT. Its translation is CSAEAGVYTGELFF.

V and J are TRBV4-1 and TRBJ2-1; weak D call: TRBD2 (6 bases). CDR3 length equals 15 residues. The V gene's germline CDR1 is MGHRA and CDR2 YSYEKL. V lost 1 base, J lost 0 bases, and 7 bases lay in between. The CDR3 sequence is CASSQASDSYNEQFF. The DNA for the CDR3 is TGCGCCAGCAGCCAAGCTAGCGACTCCTACAATGAGCAGTTCTTC.

This clone was picked up one time. The same CDR3 can be traced to other DNA sequences in this sample. The rearrangement links TRBV7-2 to TRBJ1-1; D remains ambiguous. V shed 2 bases and J shed 1 base, with 5 bases lying between them. CDR3 size: 13 residues. Germline CDR1 is SGHTA and CDR2 is FQGNSA. CDR3 nucleotides: TGTGCCAGCAGCTTAACAGAGAACACTGAAGCTTTCTTT. Translated, it gives CASSLTENTEAFF.